This is a list of T cell receptor beta chains from one sample in a study of T cell responses to AZD1222 COVID-19 vaccine. TCRdb keeps only in-frame clones here, not all; method: immunoSEQ multiplex PCR. The repertoire has roughly 120,000 clones, about 90% of them found once; the top ten carry 1.6%. The sequencing here drew on peripheral blood, taken 28 days after the second AZD1222 dose. The receptor source for this set is an adult who received the AZD1222 COVID-19 vaccine. Both conserved end residues are part of each CDR3. Fields, in order: D gene, V gene, clone size, J gene, CDR3 protein, CDR3 DNA. The D gene is left open where the match is weak. Size tells how often a clone was seen (once, few, many) or the class of an expanded clone, and some rows leave it out.

.	TRBV10-2	once	TRBJ2-1	CASSESGEPYNEQFF	TGCGCCAGCAGTGAGTCAGGGGAACCCTACAATGAGCAGTTCTTC
TRBD2	TRBV5-1	.	TRBJ2-1	CASSLVLAGVNEQFF	TGCGCCAGCAGCTTGGTCCTAGCGGGGGTCAATGAGCAGTTCTTC
.	TRBV9	.	TRBJ1-6	CASSGIGGASYNSPLHF	TGTGCCAGCAGCGGGATTGGGGGGGCGTCCTATAATTCACCCCTCCACTTT
TRBD1	TRBV9	.	TRBJ1-6	CASSAVKGQGSGNSPLHF	TGTGCCAGCAGCGCAGTTAAGGGACAGGGGTCTGGTAATTCACCCCTCCACTTT
.	TRBV28	.	TRBJ1-2	CASSSPEGPYYGYTF	TGTGCCAGCAGCTCCCCAGAGGGGCCTTACTATGGCTACACCTTC
.	TRBV7-9	.	TRBJ2-1	CASNEQGPYNEQFF	TGTGCCAGCAACGAGCAGGGGCCCTACAATGAGCAGTTCTTC
.	TRBV5-5	.	TRBJ1-1	CASSLTRDTEAFF	TGTGCCAGCAGCCTCACACGGGACACTGAAGCTTTCTTT
.	TRBV19	.	TRBJ1-2	CASRGTPDYGYTF	TGTGCCAGTAGGGGGACGCCTGACTATGGCTACACCTTC
.	TRBV30	.	TRBJ2-4	CAWSKAAAENIQYF	TGTGCCTGGAGTAAAGCAGCGGCCGAAAACATTCAGTACTTC
.	TRBV2	few	TRBJ1-5	CASRPDLNQPQHF	TGTGCCAGCCGTCCGGACCTCAATCAGCCCCAGCATTTT